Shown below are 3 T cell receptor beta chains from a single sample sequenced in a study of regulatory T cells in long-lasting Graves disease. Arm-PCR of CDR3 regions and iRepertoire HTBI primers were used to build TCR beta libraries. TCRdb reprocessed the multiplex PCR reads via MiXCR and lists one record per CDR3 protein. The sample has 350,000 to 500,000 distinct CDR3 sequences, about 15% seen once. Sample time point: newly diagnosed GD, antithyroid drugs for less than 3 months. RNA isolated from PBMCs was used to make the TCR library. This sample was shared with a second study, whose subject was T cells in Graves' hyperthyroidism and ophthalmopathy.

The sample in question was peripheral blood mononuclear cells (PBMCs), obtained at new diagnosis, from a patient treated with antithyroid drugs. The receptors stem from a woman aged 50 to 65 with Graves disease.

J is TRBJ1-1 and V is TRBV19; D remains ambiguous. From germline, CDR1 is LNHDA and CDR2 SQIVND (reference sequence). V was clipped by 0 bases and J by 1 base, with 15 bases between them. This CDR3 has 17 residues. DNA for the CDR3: TGTGCCAGTAGTATAGATCAGATCGGATCCCCGAACACTGAAGCTTTCTTT. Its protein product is CASSIDQIGSPNTEAFF.

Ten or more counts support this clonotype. DNA of the CDR3: TGCGCCAGCAGCTTGTGGCTAGCGGGAGCCCGCACAGATACGCAGTATTTT. Its translation is CASSLWLAGARTDTQYF. The chain combines TRBV5-1 with TRBJ2-3, with TRBD2 matching 10 bases. The CDR3 has 17 amino acids. Per germline, CDR1 SGHRS and CDR2 YFSETQ. The V and J ends lost 1 base and 1 base, in that order; junction bases with no gene match: 6. Based on the CDR3 plus reference TRBV5-1 and TRBJ2-3, the full variable domain is KAGVTQTPRYLIKTRGQQVTLSCSPISGHRSVSWYQQTPGQGLQFLFEYFSETQRNKGNFPGRFSGRQFSNSRSEMNVSTLELGDSALYLCASSLWLAGARTDTQYFGPGTRLTVL.

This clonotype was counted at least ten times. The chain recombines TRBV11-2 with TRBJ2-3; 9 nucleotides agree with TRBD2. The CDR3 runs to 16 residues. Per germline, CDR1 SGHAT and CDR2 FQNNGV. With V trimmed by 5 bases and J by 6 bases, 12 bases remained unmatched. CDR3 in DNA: TGTGCCAGCAGCCAGTGGGGGCGGGAGGGGAGGGATACGCAGTATTTT. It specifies CASSQWGREGRDTQYF.